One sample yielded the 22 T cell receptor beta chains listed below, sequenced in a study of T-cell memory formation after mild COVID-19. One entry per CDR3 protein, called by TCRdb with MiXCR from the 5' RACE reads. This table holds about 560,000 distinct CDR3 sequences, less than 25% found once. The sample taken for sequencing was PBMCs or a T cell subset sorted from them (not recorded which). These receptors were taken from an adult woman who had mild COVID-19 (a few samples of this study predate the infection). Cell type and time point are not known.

DNA for the CDR3: TGTGCCAGCAACTTAGCGGGAGGGTACACAGATACGCAGTATTTT. This sequence encodes CASNLAGGYTDTQYF. The chain has TRBV27 and TRBJ2-3; 11 bases are a match to TRBD2. Per the germline V gene, CDR1 is MNHEY and CDR2 is SMNVEV (reference sequence). CDR3 length equals 15 residues. V lost 7 bases to trimming and J lost 2 bases; unmatched junction nucleotides: 5.

This CDR3 reads CASSYTHGQGVYNEQFF. The CDR3 bases are TGTGCCAGCAGTTACACCCATGGACAGGGTGTCTACAATGAGCAGTTCTTC. The V gene is TRBV6-5, the J gene TRBJ2-1, with 8 bases that match TRBD1. J lost 3 bases, V lost 2 bases, and 9 bases had no gene match. This CDR3 region has 17 residues. Germline CDR1 is MNHEY and CDR2 is SVGAGI.

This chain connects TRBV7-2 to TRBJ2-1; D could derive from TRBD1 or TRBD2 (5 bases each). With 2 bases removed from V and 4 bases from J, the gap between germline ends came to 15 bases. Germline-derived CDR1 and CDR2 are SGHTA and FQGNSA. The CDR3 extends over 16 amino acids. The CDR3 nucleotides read TGTGCCAGCAGCTTATCCCGGGGCCGAGGGTACAATGAGCAGTTCTTC. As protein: CASSLSRGRGYNEQFF.

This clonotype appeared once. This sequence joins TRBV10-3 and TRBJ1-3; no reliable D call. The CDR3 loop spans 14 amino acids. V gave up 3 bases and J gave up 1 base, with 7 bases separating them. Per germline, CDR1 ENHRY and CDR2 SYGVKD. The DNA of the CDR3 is TGTGCCATCAGTGACGATGCGTCTGGAAACACCATATATTTT. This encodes CAISDDASGNTIYF.

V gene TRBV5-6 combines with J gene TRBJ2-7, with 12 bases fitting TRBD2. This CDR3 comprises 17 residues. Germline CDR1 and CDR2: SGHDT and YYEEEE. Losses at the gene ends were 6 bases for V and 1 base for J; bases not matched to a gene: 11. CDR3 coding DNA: TGTGCCAGCACCTCCGTGACTAGCGGGAGCGGATCCTACGAGCAGTACTTC. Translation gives CASTSVTSGSGSYEQYF.

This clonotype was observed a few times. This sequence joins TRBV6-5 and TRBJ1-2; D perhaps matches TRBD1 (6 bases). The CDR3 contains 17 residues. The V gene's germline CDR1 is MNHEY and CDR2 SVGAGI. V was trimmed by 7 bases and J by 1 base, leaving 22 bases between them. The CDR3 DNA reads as TGTGCCAGCACCCCTGGAGGAACAGGGAGGTTTAACTATGGCTACACCTTC. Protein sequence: CASTPGGTGRFNYGYTF.

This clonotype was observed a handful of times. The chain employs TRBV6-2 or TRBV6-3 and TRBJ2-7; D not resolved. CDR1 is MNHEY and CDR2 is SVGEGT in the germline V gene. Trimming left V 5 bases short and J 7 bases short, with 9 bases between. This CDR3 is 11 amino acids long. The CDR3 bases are TGTGCCAGCAGTCGATCCTTGGAGCAGTACTTC. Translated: CASSRSLEQYF.

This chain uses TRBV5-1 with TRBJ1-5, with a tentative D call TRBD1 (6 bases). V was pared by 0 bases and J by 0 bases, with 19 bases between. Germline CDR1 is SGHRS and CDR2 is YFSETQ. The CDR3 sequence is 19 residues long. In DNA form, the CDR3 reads TGCGCCAGCAGCTTGGAAAGGGGTAAGGACAGCCATAGCAATCAGCCCCAGCATTTT. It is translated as CASSLERGKDSHSNQPQHF.

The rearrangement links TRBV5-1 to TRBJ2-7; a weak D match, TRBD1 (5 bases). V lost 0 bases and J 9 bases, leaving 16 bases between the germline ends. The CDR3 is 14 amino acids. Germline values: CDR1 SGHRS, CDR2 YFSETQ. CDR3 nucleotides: TGCGCCAGCAGCTTGGGTCCTAGGGTAGACAGGCAGTACTTC. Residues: CASSLGPRVDRQYF.

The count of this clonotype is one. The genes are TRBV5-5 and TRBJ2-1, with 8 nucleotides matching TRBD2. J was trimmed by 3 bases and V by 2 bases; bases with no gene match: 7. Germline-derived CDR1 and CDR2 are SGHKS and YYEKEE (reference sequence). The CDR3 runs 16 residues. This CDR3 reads CASSLLRLAYYNEQFF. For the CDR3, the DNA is TGTGCCAGCAGCTTACTGAGACTAGCGTACTACAATGAGCAGTTCTTC.

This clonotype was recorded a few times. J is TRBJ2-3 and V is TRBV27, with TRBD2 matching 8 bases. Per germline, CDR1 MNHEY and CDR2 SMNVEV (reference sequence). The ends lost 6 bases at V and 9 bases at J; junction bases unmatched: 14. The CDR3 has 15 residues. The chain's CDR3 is CASRSMGTRRDTQYF. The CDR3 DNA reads TGTGCCAGCAGGTCGATGGGGACTAGGAGGGACACGCAGTATTTT.

The CDR3 nucleotides are TGCAGCGTTGTCCCTATAGTTGGTGAAGCTTTCTTT. It translates to CSVVPIVGEAFF. The chain joins TRBV29-1 to TRBJ1-1; D unresolved. The germline CDR1 and CDR2 sequences are SQVTM and ANQGSEA. V gave up 4 bases and J gave up 7 bases, with 13 bases separating them. The CDR3 covers 12 residues.

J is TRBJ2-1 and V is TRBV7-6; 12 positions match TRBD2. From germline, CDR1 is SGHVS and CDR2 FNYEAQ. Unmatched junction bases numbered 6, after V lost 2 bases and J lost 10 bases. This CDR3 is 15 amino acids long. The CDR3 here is CASSLRLAGVEEQFF. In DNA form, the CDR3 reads TGTGCCAGCAGCTTAAGACTAGCGGGAGTAGAAGAGCAGTTCTTC.

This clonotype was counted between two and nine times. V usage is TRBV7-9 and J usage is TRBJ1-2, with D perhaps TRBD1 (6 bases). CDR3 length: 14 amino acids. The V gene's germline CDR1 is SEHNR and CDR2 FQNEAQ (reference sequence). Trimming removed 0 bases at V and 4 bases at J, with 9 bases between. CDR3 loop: CASSLAAGVYGYTF. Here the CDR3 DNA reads TGTGCCAGCAGCTTAGCGGCAGGGGTCTATGGCTACACCTTC.

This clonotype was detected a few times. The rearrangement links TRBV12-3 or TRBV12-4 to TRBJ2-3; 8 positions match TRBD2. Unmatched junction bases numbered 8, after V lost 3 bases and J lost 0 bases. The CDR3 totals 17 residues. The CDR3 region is CASSFRLASGSTDTQYF. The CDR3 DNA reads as TGTGCCAGCAGTTTCAGATTGGCTAGCGGGAGCACAGATACGCAGTATTTT.

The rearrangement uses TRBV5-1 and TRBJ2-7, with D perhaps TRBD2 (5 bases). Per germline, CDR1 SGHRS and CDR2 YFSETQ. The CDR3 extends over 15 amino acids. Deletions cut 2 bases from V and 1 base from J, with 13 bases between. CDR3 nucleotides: TGCGCCAGCAGCTTTGTGGGAGTAGCGTCCTACGAGCAGTACTTC. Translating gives CASSFVGVASYEQYF. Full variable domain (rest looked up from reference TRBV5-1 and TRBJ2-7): KAGVTQTPRYLIKTRGQQVTLSCSPISGHRSVSWYQQTPGQGLQFLFEYFSETQRNKGNFPGRFSGRQFSNSRSEMNVSTLELGDSALYLCASSFVGVASYEQYFGPGTRLTVT.

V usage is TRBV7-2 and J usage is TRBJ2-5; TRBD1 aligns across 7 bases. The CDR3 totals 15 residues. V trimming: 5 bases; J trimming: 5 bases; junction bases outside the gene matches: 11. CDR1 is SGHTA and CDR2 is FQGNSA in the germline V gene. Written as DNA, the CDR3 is TGTGCCAGCAGCACCCTCGGGACAGTAAAGGAGACCCAGTACTTC. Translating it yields CASSTLGTVKETQYF. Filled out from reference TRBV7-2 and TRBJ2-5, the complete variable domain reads GAGVSQSPSNKVTEKGKDVELRCDPISGHTALYWYRQSLGQGLEFLIYFQGNSAPDKSGLPSDRFSAERTGGSVSTLTIQRTQQEDSAVYLCASSTLGTVKETQYFGPGTRLLVL.

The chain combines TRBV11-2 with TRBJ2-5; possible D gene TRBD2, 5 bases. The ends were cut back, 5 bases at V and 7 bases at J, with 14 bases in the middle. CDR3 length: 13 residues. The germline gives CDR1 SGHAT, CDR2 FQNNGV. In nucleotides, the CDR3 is TGTGCCAGCAGCCCCACTCAGCGGCCGACCCAGTACTTC. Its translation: CASSPTQRPTQYF.

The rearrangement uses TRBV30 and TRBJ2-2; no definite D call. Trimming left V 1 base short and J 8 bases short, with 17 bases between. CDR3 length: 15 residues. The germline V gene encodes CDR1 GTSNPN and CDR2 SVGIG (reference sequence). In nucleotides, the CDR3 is TGTGCCTGGAGTGCGGATACCGCCGTTATAGGGGAGCTGTTTTTT. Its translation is CAWSADTAVIGELFF.

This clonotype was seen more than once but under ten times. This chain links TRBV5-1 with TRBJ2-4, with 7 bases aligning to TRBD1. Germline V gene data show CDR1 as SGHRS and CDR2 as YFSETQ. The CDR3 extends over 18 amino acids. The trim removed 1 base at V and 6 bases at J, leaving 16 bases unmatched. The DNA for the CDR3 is TGCGCCAGCAGCTTGTTAGGAGCGCCGACAGGGCGTAGAAACATTCAGTACTTC. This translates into CASSLLGAPTGRRNIQYF.

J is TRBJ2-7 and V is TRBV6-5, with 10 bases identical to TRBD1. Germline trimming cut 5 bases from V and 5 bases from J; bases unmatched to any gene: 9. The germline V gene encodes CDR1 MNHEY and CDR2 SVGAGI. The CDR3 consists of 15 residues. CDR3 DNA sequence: TGTGCCAGCAGTCACCGGACAGGGGGGTCCAACGAGCAGTACTTC. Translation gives CASSHRTGGSNEQYF.

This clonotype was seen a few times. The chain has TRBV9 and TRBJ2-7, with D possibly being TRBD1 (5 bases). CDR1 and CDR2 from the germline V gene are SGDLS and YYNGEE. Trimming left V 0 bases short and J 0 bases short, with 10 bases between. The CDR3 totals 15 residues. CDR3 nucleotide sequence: TGTGCCAGCAGCGTAGCAGGGTCGAGCTCCTACGAGCAGTACTTC. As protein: CASSVAGSSSYEQYF.